Below, 29 T cell receptor beta chains from the same sample are listed, as sequenced in a study of Graves' ophthalmopathy and Graves' hyperthyroidism. The study amplified TCR beta CDR3 regions using RNA transcripts. First-round RT-PCR employed HTBI primers, with a second-round multiplex PCR after it. A single record per CDR3 protein comes from TCRdb applying MiXCR to the multiplex PCR reads. The sample includes 360,000 or so distinct CDR3 sequences, around 18% of them seen just once. The sample comprised peripheral blood. These receptors came from a young woman with Graves' ophthalmopathy.

This clonotype was seen repeatedly, ten times or more. The chain joins TRBV11-2 to TRBJ1-1; 8 nucleotides align to TRBD1. Germline V gene data show CDR1 as SGHAT and CDR2 as FQNNGV. The CDR3 spans 17 residues. V gave up 6 bases and J gave up 1 base; unmatched junction bases: 13. The CDR3 spells CASSLIFPGTGNTEAFF. The CDR3 DNA reads as TGTGCCAGCAGTCTTATTTTCCCCGGGACAGGGAACACTGAAGCTTTCTTT.

This clonotype was detected many times. The CDR3 DNA follows: TGTGCCAGCAGTTCGCTCCGGGGGGCAGCCTCTGGGGCCAACGTCCTGACTTTC. It is translated as CASSSLRGAASGANVLTF. The rearrangement uses TRBV28 and TRBJ2-6; D is perhaps TRBD2 (7 bases). This CDR3 region has 18 residues. Germline V gene sequence: CDR1 MDHEN, CDR2 SYDVKM. V was pared by 4 bases and J by 0 bases, with 16 bases between. The variable domain in full, with the rest retrieved from reference TRBV28 and TRBJ2-6, is DVKVTQSSRYLVKRTGEKVFLECVQDMDHENMFWYRQDPGLGLRLIYFSYDVKMKEKGDIPEGYSVSREKKERFSLILESASTNQTSMYLCASSSLRGAASGANVLTFGAGSRLTVL.

This clonotype was detected ten times or more. The rearrangement uses TRBV11-2 and TRBJ2-2; no definite D call. Per the germline V gene, CDR1 is SGHAT and CDR2 is FQNNGV. CDR3 length: 15 amino acids. V was clipped by 0 bases and J by 3 bases, with 8 bases between them. This chain's CDR3 is CASSLELSYTGELFF. The CDR3 coding sequence is TGTGCCAGCAGCTTAGAGTTGTCTTACACCGGGGAGCTGTTTTTT.

This clonotype was seen many times. This chain uses TRBV15 with TRBJ1-5; D is unresolved. Germline-derived CDR1 and CDR2 are LNHNV and YYDKDF (reference sequence). Trimming removed 5 bases at V and 3 bases at J, with 11 bases between. The CDR3 has 14 amino acids. The CDR3 nucleotides read TGTGCCACCAGCCCTGCTTTCCTCAATCAGCCCCAGCATTTT. Translation gives CATSPAFLNQPQHF.

This chain links TRBV29-1 with TRBJ2-7; no clear D gene. Trimming took 1 base from V and 0 from J, leaving 4 bases between them. This CDR3 has 12 amino acids. Germline CDR1 reads SQVTM; CDR2 reads ANQGSEA. CDR3 sequence (DNA): TGCAGCGTTGAAGTGAACTCCTACGAGCAGTACTTC. It is translated as CSVEVNSYEQYF.

The rearrangement uses TRBV6-5 and TRBJ1-2; D is uncertain. CDR1 is MNHEY, CDR2 SVGAGI, per germline. With 0 bases removed from V and 3 bases from J, the gap between germline ends came to 11 bases. This CDR3 has 15 amino acids. CDR3 amino acids: CASSYSSSGHYGYTF. As DNA, the CDR3 is TGTGCCAGCAGTTACTCGTCCAGCGGTCACTATGGCTACACCTTC.

This clonotype has a count of ten or more. This may come from a read error, since a much larger clone is one base off. This chain connects TRBV28 to TRBJ2-2, with a tentative D call TRBD1 (5 bases). The V end lost 7 bases, the J end lost 9 bases, and 9 bases lay between the germline ends. The CDR3 runs 11 residues. The germline CDR1 and CDR2 sequences are MDHEN and SYDVKM. As DNA, the CDR3 is TGTGCCAGCAAAGGGGCTAGGGAGCTGTTTTTT. Its translation: CASKGARELFF.

This clonotype was picked up many times. J is TRBJ2-5 and V is TRBV4-1; D is undetermined. The V and J ends lost 3 bases and 2 bases respectively, with 13 bases between them. The CDR3 sequence is 15 residues long. CDR1 is MGHRA, CDR2 YSYEKL, per germline. CDR3 DNA: TGCGCCAGCAGCCAGACCGGACGGTCACAAGAGACCCAGTACTTC. Encoded protein: CASSQTGRSQETQYF.

This clonotype has at least ten counts. A much larger clone is a single base away; this may be a read error. The chain couples TRBV6-1 to TRBJ1-3; D may be TRBD1 (5 bases). The germline V and J ends were trimmed by 5 bases and 6 bases, with 14 bases remaining between them. From germline, CDR1 is MNHNS and CDR2 SASEGT. This CDR3 has 14 amino acids. CDR3 in DNA: TGTGCCAGCAGTCCTACTGGCAGGGTAAACACCATATATTTT. Translation: CASSPTGRVNTIYF.

The table lists this clonotype with a few counts. The V gene is TRBV7-8, the J gene TRBJ1-6, with 12 nucleotides matching TRBD1. Germline CDR1 and CDR2: SGHVS and FQNEAQ. Trimming cost V 5 bases and J 7 bases; bases outside gene matches: 6. CDR3 length: 16 residues. CDR3 sequence reads: CASSRDRGRRNSPLHF. DNA for the CDR3: TGTGCCAGCAGCCGGGACAGGGGGCGGAGAAATTCACCCCTCCACTTT.

The gene calls are TRBV27 and TRBJ1-2; 8 bases are a match to TRBD1. This CDR3 contains 14 residues. Per germline, CDR1 MNHEY and CDR2 SMNVEV (reference sequence). J was trimmed by 7 bases and V by 5 bases; bases with no gene match: 9. The CDR3 reads CASSRDRGRGGYTF. CDR3 in DNA: TGTGCCAGCAGTCGCGACAGGGGTAGGGGTGGCTACACCTTC.

This clonotype appeared many times. This clone may be a read error of a much larger clone one base away. The chain uses TRBV11-3 and TRBJ2-7; 7 bases fit TRBD1. The germline CDR1 and CDR2 sequences are SGHNT and YENEEA. V gave up 1 base and J gave up 0 bases; unmatched junction bases: 6. The CDR3 spans 16 residues. CDR3 protein: CASSLGTGSSSYEQYF. The CDR3 DNA reads TGTGCCAGCAGCTTAGGGACAGGCTCGAGCTCCTACGAGCAGTACTTC.

V usage is TRBV12-3 or TRBV12-4 and J usage is TRBJ2-7, with 7 bases fitting TRBD1. Unmatched junction bases numbered 13, after V lost 2 bases and J lost 3 bases. CDR3 length equals 17 residues. The CDR3 is CASSLTVGDSPYYEQYF. CDR3 nucleotides: TGTGCCAGCAGTTTAACCGTCGGGGACAGTCCTTACTACGAGCAGTACTTC.

The table lists this clonotype with many counts. This chain links TRBV11-2 with TRBJ2-5; tentatively, D is TRBD2 (6 bases). The length of the CDR3 is 15 residues. Germline CDR1 SGHAT, CDR2 FQNNGV. V was cut by 4 bases and J by 0 bases, with 12 bases left in between. The CDR3: CASSSYPSDQETQYF. CDR3 DNA sequence: TGTGCCAGCAGCTCCTATCCTAGCGACCAAGAGACCCAGTACTTC.

This clonotype came up many times. This chain connects TRBV28 to TRBJ2-2; 7 bases are a match to TRBD2. The V gene end was trimmed by 10 bases and the J gene end by 9 bases; junction bases not matched to a gene: 2. This CDR3 comprises 10 residues. CDR1 is MDHEN, CDR2 SYDVKM, per germline. CDR3 in DNA: TGTGCCACGGGGGGTCGGGAGCTGTTTTTT. Translated: CATGGRELFF.

This clonotype occurred many times. This sequence joins TRBV7-8 and TRBJ2-7, with D hard to call. With 0 bases removed from V and 6 bases from J, the gap between germline ends came to 12 bases. The germline V gene encodes CDR1 SGHVS and CDR2 FQNEAQ. This CDR3 region has 14 residues. CDR3 nucleotides: TGTGCCAGCAGCTTAGCCGCGACTGTAGGCGAGCAGTACTTC. It specifies CASSLAATVGEQYF.

This clonotype has at least ten counts. The chain joins TRBV12-3 or TRBV12-4 to TRBJ1-1; possibly TRBD1 for D (5 bases). V was pared by 1 base and J by 4 bases, with 22 bases between. This CDR3 is built from 18 residues. The CDR3 region is CASSLGGVTSRLGTEAFF. Here the CDR3 DNA reads TGTGCCAGCAGTTTAGGGGGGGTGACCTCTAGATTGGGCACTGAAGCTTTCTTT.

This clonotype has a count of ten or more. The rearrangement joins TRBV6-2 or TRBV6-3 to TRBJ1-1; possible D gene TRBD1, 6 bases. Germline CDR1 MNHEY, CDR2 SVGEGT. The CDR3 contains 16 residues. The V end lost 2 bases, the J end lost 5 bases, and 18 bases lay between the germline ends. The CDR3 region is CASSYPTGAERTEAFF. The DNA of the CDR3 is TGTGCCAGCAGTTACCCCACGGGGGCAGAGAGGACTGAAGCTTTCTTT.

This clonotype was observed many times. The chain joins TRBV11-2 to TRBJ1-1; D is uncertain. CDR3 length: 17 residues. In germline, CDR1 is SGHAT, CDR2 FQNNGV. V lost 5 bases and J 6 bases, leaving 25 bases between the germline ends. CDR3 in amino acids: CASSPWAVSGSFAEAFF. The CDR3, as DNA: TGTGCCAGCAGCCCCTGGGCAGTTTCTGGTTCTTTTGCTGAAGCTTTCTTT.

In its sample, this clonotype was seen many times. Without the conserved terminal phenylalanine or tryptophan, this CDR3 likely stems from a read error. The CDR3 DNA reads as TGTGCCAGCAGCCCCGTAAGAGGGGCTTTCTCT. It specifies CASSPVRGAFS. The gene calls are TRBV7-6 and TRBJ1-1; D unresolved. The germline CDR1 and CDR2 sequences are SGHVS and FNYEAQ. This CDR3 has 11 amino acids. Trimming removed 5 bases at V and 11 bases at J, with 12 bases between.

This clonotype has ten or more counts. The CDR3 DNA is TGTGCCAGCAGCCGAGGGGGTTCGAACACCGGGGAGCTGTTTTTT. Translated: CASSRGGSNTGELFF. V is TRBV7-3 and J is TRBJ2-2; weak D call: TRBD1 (6 bases). V shed 5 bases and J shed 0 bases, with 10 bases lying between them. CDR3 length equals 15 residues. Germline CDR1 SGHTA, CDR2 FQGTGA. Using reference TRBV7-3 and TRBJ2-2 for the parts outside the CDR3, the full variable domain is GAGVSQTPSNKVTEKGKYVELRCDPISGHTALYWYRQSLGQGPEFLIYFQGTGAADDSGLPNDRFFAVRPEGSVSTLKIQRTERGDSAVYLCASSRGGSNTGELFFGEGSRLTVL.

The CDR3 coding sequence is TGCAGTGCCCAAGGGGGAGCCGGGAGGGGGCAAGAGACCCAGTACTTC. Its translation: CSAQGGAGRGQETQYF. The rearrangement joins TRBV20-1 to TRBJ2-5, with 8 bases identical to TRBD2. Germline trimming cut 6 bases from V and 2 bases from J; bases unmatched to any gene: 14. Germline V lookup: CDR1 DFQATT, CDR2 SNEGSKA (reference sequence). CDR3 length: 16 residues.

This clonotype was observed at least ten times. The chain has TRBV29-1 and TRBJ2-5; 9 bases are a match to TRBD2. Germline CDR1 reads SQVTM; CDR2 reads ANQGSEA. J lost 9 bases, V lost 8 bases, and 16 bases had no gene match. CDR3 length: 14 amino acids. CDR3 sequence: CSSRGGSGRGPQYF. CDR3 coding DNA: TGCAGCAGCCGCGGGGGTAGCGGGAGAGGGCCCCAGTACTTC.

The sample holds many counts of this clonotype. The V call is TRBV7-2, the J call TRBJ1-3; no clear D. Germline V lookup: CDR1 SGHTA, CDR2 FQGNSA. The CDR3 has 15 amino acids. With 2 bases removed from V and 0 bases from J, the gap between germline ends came to 8 bases. The CDR3 sequence: CASSLSVPSGNTIYF. The CDR3, as DNA: TGTGCCAGCAGCTTAAGCGTCCCCTCTGGAAACACCATATATTTT.

The V call is TRBV28, the J call TRBJ2-7, with D possibly TRBD1 on 6 matching bases. Germline V gene sequence: CDR1 MDHEN, CDR2 SYDVKM. The CDR3 contains 15 residues. Trimming pared 5 bases from V and 4 bases from J, leaving 18 bases between. CDR3 amino acids: CASSTAGTPPYEQYF. As DNA, the CDR3 is TGTGCCAGCAGTACAGCCGGGACACCACCGTACGAGCAGTACTTC. The entire variable domain, with the rest obtained from reference TRBV28 and TRBJ2-7, is as follows: DVKVTQSSRYLVKRTGEKVFLECVQDMDHENMFWYRQDPGLGLRLIYFSYDVKMKEKGDIPEGYSVSREKKERFSLILESASTNQTSMYLCASSTAGTPPYEQYFGPGTRLTVT.

This clonotype showed up many times. The chain carries TRBV28 and TRBJ2-7; perhaps TRBD2 as D (6 bases). This CDR3 is built from 17 residues. Trimming stripped 4 bases from V and 12 bases from J, with 31 bases between. CDR1 and CDR2 (germline): MDHEN, SYDVKM. DNA for the CDR3: TGTGCCAGCAGTTCCCCCAAGGAGGGGTACCATCGAGAAACGGTGTACTTC. Residues: CASSSPKEGYHRETVYF.

There are many counts of this clonotype. The chain recombines TRBV27 with TRBJ1-1; tentatively, D is TRBD1 (5 bases). V was clipped by 6 bases and J by 1 base, with 9 bases between them. Looked up from germline, CDR1 is MNHEY and CDR2 is SMNVEV (reference sequence). The CDR3 is 13 amino acids. The CDR3 DNA is TGTGCCAGCAGACGGGGGGGGAACACTGAAGCTTTCTTT. This codes for CASRRGGNTEAFF.

In this sample, this clonotype turned up many times. The chain combines TRBV3-2 with TRBJ1-1; the D segment call TRBD1 is taken from the table without a DNA check. TRBV3-2 is designated a pseudogene. CDR3 length: 17 amino acids. The chain's CDR3 is CASSQDGETVMNTEAFF. DNA for the CDR3: TGTGCCAGCAGCCAAGACGGGGAGACAGTCATGAACACTGAAGCTTTCTTT.

This clonotype occurred many times. The chain has TRBV7-2 and TRBJ2-7, with a tentative D call TRBD2 (5 bases). Trimming left V 3 bases short and J 5 bases short, with 17 bases between. This CDR3 region has 15 residues. Germline loops: CDR1 SGHTA, CDR2 FQGNSA. As DNA, the CDR3 is TGTGCCAGCAGCTTCAATCCGGTCCGAGGGAACGAGCAGTACTTC. Translating it yields CASSFNPVRGNEQYF.